A selection of T cell receptor beta chains follows, all from one sample in a study of cytomegalovirus exposure and HLA in healthy donors. Sequenced by immunoSEQ multiplex PCR; TCRdb stores in-frame clones only, minus some. This sample has under 100,000 clones, with 78% found just once. Sequenced material: PBMCs. Source of these receptors: a man between 18 and 35 years old in good health and CMV-seropositive. The CDR3 runs from the conserved cysteine through the conserved F or W. Each record gives: CDR3 protein, D gene, clone size, V gene. D genes are given only for firm matches. Not every row has a clone size; where given, it reads once, few, many or a size class.

CASSRRLTGGEQYF . . TRBV27
CASSQRRLAVYNEQFF TRBD2 . TRBV4-2
CSVEVLVGQGGFFYGYTF . . TRBV29-1
CASSHWDRGAKNIQYF TRBD1 . TRBV4-2
CASSVGPLAGETQYF TRBD2 . TRBV9
CSVVYRTRYEQYF . few TRBV29-1
CASSLAGLPYEQYF . . TRBV27
CASSLAPGQNYGYTF TRBD1 . TRBV7-6
CASSPREPNTEAFF . . TRBV9
CATAGGSLNEKLFF . few TRBV15
CASSKTSRSYNEQFF . . TRBV9
CASRGVSGANVLTF . . TRBV6-6
CASSDSERLPANEQFF . . TRBV6-4
CASSQLQTGWGNTEAFF . . TRBV4-1
CASSLGQVTDTQYF TRBD1 . TRBV14
CATSRGGTPYNEQFF . . TRBV15
CASSRVPSTYEQYF . . TRBV28
CASIRLAGAIATYEQYF TRBD2 . TRBV2
CASKPDSAPSYEQYF . . TRBV6-1
CASSEEGGGVDEQYF TRBD2 . TRBV6-4
CASSFRAGANVLTF . . TRBV7-6
CASSLEGDTGELFF . once TRBV7-7
CASSPGGLHYEQYF . . TRBV18
CASSITGSGYTF . . TRBV19
CASSVFRDRSDEQYF TRBD1 few TRBV9
CASQNQQGLSYEQYF TRBD1 . TRBV4-1
CSVEKTVTDTQYF . . TRBV29-1
CASSPGRGLASYEQYF . . TRBV6-6
CASSSQGGYYEQYF . . TRBV5-1
CASSQDEGQGFNQPQHF TRBD1 . TRBV14
CASSRVQGRQPQHF . . TRBV28
CASSPPWPLYEQYF . . TRBV7-9
CASSEAPRRGGYTF . . TRBV2
CASSLTSGQETQYF TRBD2 . TRBV5-6
CASSLTGQGRNEQFF TRBD1 . TRBV28
CASSLGGGTEAFF . . TRBV19
CASKGLAGADTQYF TRBD2 . TRBV27
CASSREGGGEETQYF TRBD2 . TRBV5-4
CATYFYRDNQPQHF . few TRBV19
CASSQHTSREQADTQYF . . TRBV4-2
CASSQERRGPISYEQYF . . TRBV4-1
CASGHVQGNTEAFF . . TRBV5-1
CASSDNAGGVYEQYF TRBD1 . TRBV10-1
CASSQLSGRAPDTQYF TRBD2 . TRBV4-1
CASSFRGSQPQHF . . TRBV28
CASSPGQAATNEKLFF TRBD1 . TRBV18
CASSPRGRSYGYTF . . TRBV14
CASSPKTSGTSEQYF TRBD2 . TRBV18
CASSEIGGSNEQFF . . TRBV6-1
CASSQDLGWAGEETQYF . . TRBV4-2
CATSKRQGDTGELFF TRBD1 . TRBV15
CASRRGTSGSGELFF TRBD2 . TRBV27
CASSYVGDLYGYTF . . TRBV6-5
CASSLTGVTEAFF TRBD1 . TRBV7-3
CASSVTHQPQHF . . TRBV11-2
CAIRGGNTDTQYF . . TRBV10-3
CASSPQVRTEAFF . . TRBV5-1
CASTRLAGVAGELFF TRBD2 . TRBV6-1
CASSLGRYEQYF . . TRBV28